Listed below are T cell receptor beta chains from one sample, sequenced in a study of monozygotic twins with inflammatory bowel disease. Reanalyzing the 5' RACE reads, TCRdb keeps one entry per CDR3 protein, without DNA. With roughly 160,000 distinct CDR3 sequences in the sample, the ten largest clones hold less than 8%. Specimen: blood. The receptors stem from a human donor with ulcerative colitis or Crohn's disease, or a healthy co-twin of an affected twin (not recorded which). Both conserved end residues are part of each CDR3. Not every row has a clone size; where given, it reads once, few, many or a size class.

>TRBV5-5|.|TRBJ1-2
CASSLAGRGGYGYTF
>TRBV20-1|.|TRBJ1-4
CSARVEGDEKLFF
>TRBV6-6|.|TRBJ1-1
CASSYEGYGAFF
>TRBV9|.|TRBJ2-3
CASSVALAASTDTQYF
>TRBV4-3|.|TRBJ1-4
CASSEDRGHNEKLFF
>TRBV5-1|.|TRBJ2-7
CASSSRDTSSYEQYF
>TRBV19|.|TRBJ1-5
CASSILGVGNQPQHF
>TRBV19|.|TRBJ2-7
CASSPSSTGTYEQYF
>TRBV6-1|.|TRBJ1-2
CASSDVSRGHNYGYTF
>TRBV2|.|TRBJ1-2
CASSEVRGGLSLGYTF
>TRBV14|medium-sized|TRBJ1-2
CASSLRNRGTGYTF
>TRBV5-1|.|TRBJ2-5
CASSFSSGSQETQYF
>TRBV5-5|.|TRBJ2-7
CASSFGRLLSYEQYF
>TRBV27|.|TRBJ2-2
CASRGGAYTGELFF
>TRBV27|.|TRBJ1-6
CASTGGRSPLHF
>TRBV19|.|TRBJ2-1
CASSRRGASGGLGTYNEQFF
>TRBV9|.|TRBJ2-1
CASSETGGYNEQFF
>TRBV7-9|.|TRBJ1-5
CASSLVVGAGNQPQHF
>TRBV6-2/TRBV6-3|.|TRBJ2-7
CASSAAGTSDYEQYF
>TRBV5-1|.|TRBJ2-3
CASSLEGTATDTQYF
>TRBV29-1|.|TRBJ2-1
CSVDMASGKLGQFF
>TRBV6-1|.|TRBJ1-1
CASNQGPGTEAFF
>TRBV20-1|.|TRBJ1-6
CSARGGTVRNSPLHF
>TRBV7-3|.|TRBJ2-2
CASSPVGAGELFF
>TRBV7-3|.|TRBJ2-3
CASSRLAGGGTDTQYF
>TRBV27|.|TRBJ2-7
CASSLRLGRISYEQYF
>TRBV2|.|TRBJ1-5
CASSTEQGAQQPQHF
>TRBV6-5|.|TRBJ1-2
CASSYSILGVYGYTF
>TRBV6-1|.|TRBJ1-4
CATPDSSNEKLFF
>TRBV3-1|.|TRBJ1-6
CASSPWDRNSPLHF
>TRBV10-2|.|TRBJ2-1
CAAGQYNEQFF